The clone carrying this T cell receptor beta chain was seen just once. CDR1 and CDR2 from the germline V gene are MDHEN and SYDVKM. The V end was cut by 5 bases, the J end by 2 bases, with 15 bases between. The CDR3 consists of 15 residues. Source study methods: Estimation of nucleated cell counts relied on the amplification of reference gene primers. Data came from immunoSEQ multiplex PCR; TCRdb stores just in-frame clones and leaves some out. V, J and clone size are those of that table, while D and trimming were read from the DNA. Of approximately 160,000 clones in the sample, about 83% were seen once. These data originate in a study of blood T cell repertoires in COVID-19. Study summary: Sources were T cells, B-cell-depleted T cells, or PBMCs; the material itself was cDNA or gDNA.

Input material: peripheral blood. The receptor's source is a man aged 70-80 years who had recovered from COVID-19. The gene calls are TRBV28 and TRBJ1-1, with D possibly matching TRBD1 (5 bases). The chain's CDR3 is CASSPPTEVNTEAFF. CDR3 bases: TGTGCCAGCAGTCCCCCGACAGAAGTAAACACTGAAGCTTTCTTT.